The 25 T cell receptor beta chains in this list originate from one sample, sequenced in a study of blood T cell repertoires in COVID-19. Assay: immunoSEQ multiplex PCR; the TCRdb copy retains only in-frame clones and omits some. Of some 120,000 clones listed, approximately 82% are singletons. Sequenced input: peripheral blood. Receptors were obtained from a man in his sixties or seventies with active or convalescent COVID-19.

CDR3 protein: CASSTPDGNRRHF. The CDR3 DNA reads as TGTGCCAGCAGTACACCGGACGGGAACCGCCGGCATTTT. The chain uses TRBV28 and TRBJ1-5; D uncertain. CDR3 length: 13 amino acids. The germline CDR1 and CDR2 sequences are MDHEN and SYDVKM. The V end lost 5 bases, the J end lost 15 bases, and 20 bases lay between the germline ends. Drawing the rest from reference TRBV28 and TRBJ1-5, the complete variable domain is DVKVTQSSRYLVKRTGEKVFLECVQDMDHENMFWYRQDPGLGLRLIYFSYDVKMKEKGDIPEGYSVSREKKERFSLILESASTNQTSMYLCASSTPDGNRRHFGDGTRLSIL.

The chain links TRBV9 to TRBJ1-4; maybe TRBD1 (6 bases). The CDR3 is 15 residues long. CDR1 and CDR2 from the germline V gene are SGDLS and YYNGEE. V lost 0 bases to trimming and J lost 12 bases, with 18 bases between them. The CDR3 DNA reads TGTGCCAGCAGCGTAGGGAACAGGGCCGTTAATGAACTGTTTTTT. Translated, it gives CASSVGNRAVNELFF.

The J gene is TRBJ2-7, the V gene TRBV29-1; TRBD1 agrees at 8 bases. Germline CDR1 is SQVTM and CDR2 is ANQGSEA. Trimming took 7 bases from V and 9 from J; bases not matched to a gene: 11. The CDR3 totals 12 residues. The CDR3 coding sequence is TGCAGCGCAGGACAGGGCGAGGGGGCGCAGTACTTC. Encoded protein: CSAGQGEGAQYF.

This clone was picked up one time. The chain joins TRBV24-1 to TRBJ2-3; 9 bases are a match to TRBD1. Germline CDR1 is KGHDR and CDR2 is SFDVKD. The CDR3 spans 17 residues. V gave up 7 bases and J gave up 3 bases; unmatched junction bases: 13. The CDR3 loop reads CATSPGSDRGVTDTQYF. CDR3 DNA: TGTGCCACCAGCCCCGGCTCCGACAGGGGGGTAACAGATACGCAGTATTTT.

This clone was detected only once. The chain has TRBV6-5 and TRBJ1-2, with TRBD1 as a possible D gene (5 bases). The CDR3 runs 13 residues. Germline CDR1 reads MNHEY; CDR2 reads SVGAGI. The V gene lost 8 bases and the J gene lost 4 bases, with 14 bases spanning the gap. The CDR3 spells CASEGARGYGYTF. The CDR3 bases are TGTGCCAGCGAAGGGGCAAGGGGCTATGGCTACACCTTC.

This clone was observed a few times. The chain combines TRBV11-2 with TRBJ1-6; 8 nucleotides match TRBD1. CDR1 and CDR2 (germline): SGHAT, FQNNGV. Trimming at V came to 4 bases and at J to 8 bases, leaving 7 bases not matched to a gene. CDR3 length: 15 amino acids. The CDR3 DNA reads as TGTGCCAGCAGCTCGTCGACAGGGGCCGATTCACCCCTCCACTTT. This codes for CASSSSTGADSPLHF.

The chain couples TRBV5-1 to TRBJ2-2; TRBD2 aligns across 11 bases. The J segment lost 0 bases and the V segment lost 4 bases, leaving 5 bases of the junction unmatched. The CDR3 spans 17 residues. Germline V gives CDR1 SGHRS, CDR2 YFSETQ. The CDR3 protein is CASSILAGDSNTGELFF. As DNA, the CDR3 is TGCGCCAGCAGCATACTAGCGGGGGACTCGAACACCGGGGAGCTGTTTTTT. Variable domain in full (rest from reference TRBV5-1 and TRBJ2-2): KAGVTQTPRYLIKTRGQQVTLSCSPISGHRSVSWYQQTPGQGLQFLFEYFSETQRNKGNFPGRFSGRQFSNSRSEMNVSTLELGDSALYLCASSILAGDSNTGELFFGEGSRLTVL.

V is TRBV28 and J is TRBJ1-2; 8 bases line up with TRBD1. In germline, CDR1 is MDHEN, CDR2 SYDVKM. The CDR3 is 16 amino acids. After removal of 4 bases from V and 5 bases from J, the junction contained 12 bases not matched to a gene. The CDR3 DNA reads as TGTGCCAGCAGTTCCCCGTCCGTACAGGGGGGATATGGCTACACCTTC. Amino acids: CASSSPSVQGGYGYTF.

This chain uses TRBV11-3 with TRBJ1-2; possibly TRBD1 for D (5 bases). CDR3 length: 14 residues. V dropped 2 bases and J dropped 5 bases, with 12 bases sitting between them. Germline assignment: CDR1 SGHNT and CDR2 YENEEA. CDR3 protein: CASSLSGQEYGYTF. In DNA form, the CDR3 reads TGTGCCAGCAGCTTATCAGGGCAAGAATATGGCTACACCTTC. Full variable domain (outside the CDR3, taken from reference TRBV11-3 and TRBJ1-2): EAGVVQSPRYKIIEKKQPVAFWCNPISGHNTLYWYLQNLGQGPELLIRYENEEAVDDSQLPKDRFSAERLKGVDSTLKIQPAELGDSAVYLCASSLSGQEYGYTFGSGTRLTVV.

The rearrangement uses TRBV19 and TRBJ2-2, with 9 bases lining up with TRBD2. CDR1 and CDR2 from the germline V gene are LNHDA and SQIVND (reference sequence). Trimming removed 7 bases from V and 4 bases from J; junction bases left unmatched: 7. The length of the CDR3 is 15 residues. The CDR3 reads CASKRLAEATGELFF. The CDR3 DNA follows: TGTGCCAGTAAACGACTAGCGGAGGCCACCGGGGAGCTGTTTTTT.

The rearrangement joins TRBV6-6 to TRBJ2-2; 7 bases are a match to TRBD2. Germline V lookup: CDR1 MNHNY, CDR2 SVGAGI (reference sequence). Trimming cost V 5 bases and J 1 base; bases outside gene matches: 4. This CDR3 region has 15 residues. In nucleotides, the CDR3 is TGTGCCAGCAGTCCCCCGGGGGGGAACACCGGGGAGCTGTTTTTT. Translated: CASSPPGGNTGELFF.

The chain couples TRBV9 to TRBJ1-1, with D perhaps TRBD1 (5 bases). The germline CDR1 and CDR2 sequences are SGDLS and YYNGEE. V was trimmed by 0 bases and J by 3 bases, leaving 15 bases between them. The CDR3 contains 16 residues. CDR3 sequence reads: CASSVESQGGHTEAFF. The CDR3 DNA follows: TGTGCCAGCAGCGTAGAATCCCAGGGAGGACACACTGAAGCTTTCTTT.

The chain's CDR3 is CASRRTGQLNQPQHF. CDR3 nucleotide sequence: TGTGCCAGCAGGAGGACCGGACAGCTTAATCAGCCCCAGCATTTT. J is TRBJ1-5 and V is TRBV6-5; a possible D gene is TRBD1 (6 bases). There are 15 residues in the CDR3. V was clipped by 6 bases and J by 4 bases, with 16 bases between them. Germline V CDR1 and CDR2: MNHEY, SVGAGI.

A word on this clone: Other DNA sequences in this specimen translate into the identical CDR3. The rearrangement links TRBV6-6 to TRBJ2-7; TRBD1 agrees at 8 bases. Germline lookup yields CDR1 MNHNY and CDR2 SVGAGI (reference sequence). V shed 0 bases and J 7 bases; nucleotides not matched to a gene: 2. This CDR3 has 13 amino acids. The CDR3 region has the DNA TGTGCCAGCAGTTACTCAACAGGGGGAGAGCAGTACTTC. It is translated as CASSYSTGGEQYF.

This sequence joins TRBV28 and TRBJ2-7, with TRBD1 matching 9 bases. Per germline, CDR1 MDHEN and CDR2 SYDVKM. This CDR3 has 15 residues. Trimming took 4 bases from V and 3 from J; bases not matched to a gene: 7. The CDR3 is CASSSTGQGFYEQYF. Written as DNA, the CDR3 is TGTGCCAGCAGTTCTACCGGACAGGGGTTCTACGAGCAGTACTTC.

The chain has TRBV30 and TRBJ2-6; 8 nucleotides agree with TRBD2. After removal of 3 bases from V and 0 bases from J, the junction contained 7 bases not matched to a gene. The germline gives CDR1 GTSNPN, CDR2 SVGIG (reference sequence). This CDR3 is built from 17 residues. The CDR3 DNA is TGTGCCTGGAGGCGGGGGGATTTCAACTCTGGGGCCAACGTCCTGACTTTC. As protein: CAWRRGDFNSGANVLTF.

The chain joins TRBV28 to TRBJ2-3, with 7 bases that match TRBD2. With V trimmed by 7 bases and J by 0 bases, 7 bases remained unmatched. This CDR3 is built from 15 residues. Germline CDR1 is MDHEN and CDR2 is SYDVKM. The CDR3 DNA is TGTGCCAGCACCCGCAGCGGGACTAGCACAGATACGCAGTATTTT. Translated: CASTRSGTSTDTQYF.

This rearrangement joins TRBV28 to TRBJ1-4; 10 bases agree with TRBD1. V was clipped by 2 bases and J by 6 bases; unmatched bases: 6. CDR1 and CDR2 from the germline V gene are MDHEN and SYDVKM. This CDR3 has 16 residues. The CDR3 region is CASSLLPGQGDEKLFF. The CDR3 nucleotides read TGTGCCAGCAGTTTACTACCCGGACAGGGGGATGAAAAACTGTTTTTT.

This CDR3 is CASGSPPGGSEAFF. The CDR3 nucleotides are TGTGCTAGTGGTTCCCCCCCGGGGGGGTCTGAAGCTTTCTTT. The rearrangement joins TRBV12-5 to TRBJ1-1; weak D call: TRBD1 (5 bases). This CDR3 contains 14 residues. Germline values: CDR1 LGHNT, CDR2 FRNRAP. Trimming removed 4 bases from V and 6 bases from J, with 15 bases in between. Full variable domain (remainder filled in from reference TRBV12-5 and TRBJ1-1): DARVTQTPRHKVTEMGQEVTMRCQPILGHNTVFWYRQTMMQGLELLAYFRNRAPLDDSGMPKDRFSAEMPDATLATLKIQPSEPRDSAVYFCASGSPPGGSEAFFGQGTRLTVV.

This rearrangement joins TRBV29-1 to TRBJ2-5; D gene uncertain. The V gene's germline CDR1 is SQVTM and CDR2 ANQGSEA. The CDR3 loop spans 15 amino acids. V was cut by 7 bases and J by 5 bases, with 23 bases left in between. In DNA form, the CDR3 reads TGCAGCGGGTCCCAATCAGCCATCCTGGAGGAGACCCAGTACTTC. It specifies CSGSQSAILEETQYF.

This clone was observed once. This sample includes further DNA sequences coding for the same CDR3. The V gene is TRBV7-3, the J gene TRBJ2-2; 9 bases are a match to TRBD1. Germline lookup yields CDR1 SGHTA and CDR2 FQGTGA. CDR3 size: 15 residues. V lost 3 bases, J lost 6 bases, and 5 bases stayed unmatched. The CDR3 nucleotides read TGTGCCAGCAGCTTGAGGGGACAGGGATCCGGGGAGCTGTTTTTT. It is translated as CASSLRGQGSGELFF.

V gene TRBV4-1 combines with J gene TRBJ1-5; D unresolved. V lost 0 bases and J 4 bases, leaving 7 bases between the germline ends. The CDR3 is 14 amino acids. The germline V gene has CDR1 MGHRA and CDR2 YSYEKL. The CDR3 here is CASSQDSRNQPQHF. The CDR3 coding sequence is TGCGCCAGCAGCCAAGATTCGCGGAATCAGCCCCAGCATTTT.

Here the CDR3 reads CASSLAGGSYGYTF. For the CDR3, the DNA is TGTGCCAGCAGCTTAGCGGGGGGAAGCTATGGCTACACCTTC. V usage is TRBV7-9 and J usage is TRBJ1-2; a possible D gene is TRBD1 (5 bases). Trimming took 0 bases from V and 4 from J, leaving 9 bases between them. The CDR3 totals 14 residues. The germline CDR1 and CDR2 sequences are SEHNR and FQNEAQ (reference sequence).

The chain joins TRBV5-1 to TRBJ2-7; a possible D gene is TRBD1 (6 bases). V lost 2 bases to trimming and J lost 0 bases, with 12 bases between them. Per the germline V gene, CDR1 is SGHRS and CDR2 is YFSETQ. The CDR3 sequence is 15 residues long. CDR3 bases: TGCGCCAGCAGCTTTGGTGGGACAAGCTCCTACGAGCAGTACTTC. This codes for CASSFGGTSSYEQYF.

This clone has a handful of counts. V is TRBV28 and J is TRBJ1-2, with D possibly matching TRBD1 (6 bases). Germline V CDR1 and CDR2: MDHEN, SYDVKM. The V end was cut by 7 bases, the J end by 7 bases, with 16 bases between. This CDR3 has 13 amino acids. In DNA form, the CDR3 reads TGTGCCAGCATTACACAGGGAAAAGGTGGCTACACCTTC. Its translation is CASITQGKGGYTF.